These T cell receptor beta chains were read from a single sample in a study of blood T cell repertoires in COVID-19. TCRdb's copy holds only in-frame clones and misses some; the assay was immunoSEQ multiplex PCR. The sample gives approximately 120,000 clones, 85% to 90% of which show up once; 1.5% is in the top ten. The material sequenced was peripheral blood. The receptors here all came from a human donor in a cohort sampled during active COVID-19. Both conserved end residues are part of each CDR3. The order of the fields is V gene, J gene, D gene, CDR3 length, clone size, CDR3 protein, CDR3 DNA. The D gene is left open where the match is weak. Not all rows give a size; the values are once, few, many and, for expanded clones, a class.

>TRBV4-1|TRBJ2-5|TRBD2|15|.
CASSQDPSGGPLEYF
TGCGCCAGCAGCCAAGATCCTAGCGGGGGGCCGCTCGAGTACTTC
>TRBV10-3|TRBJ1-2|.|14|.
CAISEYKGDYGYTF
TGTGCCATCAGTGAGTACAAGGGAGACTATGGCTACACCTTC
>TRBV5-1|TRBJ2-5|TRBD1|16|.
CASTLLGQRLGETQYF
TGCGCCAGCACGCTTTTGGGACAGAGGTTGGGAGAGACCCAGTACTTC
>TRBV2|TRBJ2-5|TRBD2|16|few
CASSERSGRPGETQYF
TGTGCCAGCAGTGAAAGGAGCGGGAGGCCGGGGGAGACCCAGTACTTC
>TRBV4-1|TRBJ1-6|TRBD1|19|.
CASSQALGQESSYNSPLHF
TGCGCCAGCAGCCAGGCCCTCGGACAGGAGAGCTCCTATAATTCACCCCTCCACTTT
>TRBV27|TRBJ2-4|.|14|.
CASSFGGTKNIQYF
TGTGCCAGCAGTTTTGGGGGGACCAAAAACATTCAGTACTTC
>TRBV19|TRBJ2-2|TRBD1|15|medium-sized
CASSIRDRGPGELFF
TGTGCCAGTAGTATAAGGGACAGGGGACCCGGGGAGCTGTTTTTT
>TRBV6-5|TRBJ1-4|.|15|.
CASSHGFTGGEKLFF
TGTGCCAGCAGTCACGGGTTCACAGGCGGCGAAAAACTGTTTTTT
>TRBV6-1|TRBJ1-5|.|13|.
CASSEVTGQPQHF
TGTGCCAGCAGTGAGGTCACAGGGCAGCCCCAGCATTTT
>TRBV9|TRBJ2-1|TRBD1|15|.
CASSAGQGVNHEQFF
TGTGCCAGCAGCGCAGGACAGGGGGTAAACCATGAGCAGTTCTTC
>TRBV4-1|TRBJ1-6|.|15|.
CASSQPGLGNSPLHF
TGCGCCAGCAGCCAGCCGGGACTTGGTAATTCACCCCTCCACTTT
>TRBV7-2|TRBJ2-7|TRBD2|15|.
CASSYIAGGPDEQYF
TGTGCCAGCAGCTATATAGCGGGGGGGCCTGACGAGCAGTACTTC
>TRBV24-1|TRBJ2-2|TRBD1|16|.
CATSDGGQGAPGELFF
TGTGCCACCAGTGATGGAGGACAGGGGGCACCCGGGGAGCTGTTTTTT
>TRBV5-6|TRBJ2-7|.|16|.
CASSGNRAPLRREQYF
TGTGCCAGCAGCGGAAACAGGGCCCCCCTGAGGCGCGAGCAGTACTTC
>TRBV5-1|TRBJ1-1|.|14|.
CASSLAGRNTEAFF
TGCGCCAGCAGCTTGGCAGGGCGGAACACTGAAGCTTTCTTT
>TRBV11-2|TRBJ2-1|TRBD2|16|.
CASSSPITSVDNEQFF
TGTGCCAGCAGCTCTCCGATTACTAGCGTAGACAATGAGCAGTTCTTC
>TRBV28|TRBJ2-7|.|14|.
CASSLIATAHEQYF
TGTGCCAGCAGTTTAATAGCGACCGCCCACGAGCAGTACTTC
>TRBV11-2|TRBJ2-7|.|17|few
CASSLAVAGRSSYEQYF
TGTGCCAGCAGCTTAGCCGTGGCAGGGCGTAGCTCCTACGAGCAGTACTTC
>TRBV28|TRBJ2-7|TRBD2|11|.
CASRQLAAQYF
TGTGCCAGCAGGCAACTAGCGGCGCAGTACTTC
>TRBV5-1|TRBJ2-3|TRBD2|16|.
CASSFSSGGSGDTQYF
TGCGCCAGCAGCTTTTCCAGCGGGGGATCTGGAGATACGCAGTATTTT
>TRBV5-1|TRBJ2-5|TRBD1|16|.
CASSLLGTGGQETQYF
TGCGCCAGCAGCTTGCTGGGGACAGGGGGACAAGAGACCCAGTACTTC
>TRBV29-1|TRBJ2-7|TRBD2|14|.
CSVAGGRASYEQYF
TGCAGCGTTGCGGGCGGGAGGGCCTCCTACGAGCAGTACTTC
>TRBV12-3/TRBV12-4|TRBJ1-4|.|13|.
CASSHRQGPKLFF
TGTGCCAGCAGTCATCGTCAGGGTCCTAAACTGTTTTTT
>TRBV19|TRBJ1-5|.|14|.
CASSTASPAGPQHF
TGTGCCAGTAGTACTGCTTCCCCTGCAGGGCCCCAGCATTTT
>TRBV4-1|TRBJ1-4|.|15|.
CASSQPGTTNEKLFF
TGCGCCAGCAGCCAACCAGGGACAACTAATGAAAAACTGTTTTTT
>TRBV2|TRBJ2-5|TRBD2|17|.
CASSVGLAGGFQETQYF
TGTGCCAGCAGTGTAGGCCTAGCGGGGGGGTTCCAAGAGACCCAGTACTTC
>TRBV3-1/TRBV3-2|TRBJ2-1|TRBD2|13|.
CASRISAGNEQFF
TGTGCCAGCAGGATCTCAGCGGGGAATGAGCAGTTCTTC
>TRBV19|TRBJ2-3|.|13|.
CASSKGGTDTQYF
TGTGCCAGTAGCAAAGGGGGCACAGATACGCAGTATTTT
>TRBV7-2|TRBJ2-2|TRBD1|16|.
CASSLRQGGGTGELFF
TGTGCCAGCAGCCTGCGACAGGGGGGGGGCACCGGGGAGCTGTTTTTT
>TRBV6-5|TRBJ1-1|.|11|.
CASRLAGEAFF
TGTGCCAGCAGATTGGCAGGGGAAGCTTTCTTT
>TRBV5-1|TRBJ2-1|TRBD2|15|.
CASSLGTSVYNEQFF
TGCGCCAGCAGCTTGGGCACTAGCGTTTACAATGAGCAGTTCTTC
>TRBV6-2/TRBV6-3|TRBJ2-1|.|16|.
CASSYSGASSYNEQFF
TGTGCCAGCAGTTACTCGGGGGCAAGCTCCTACAATGAGCAGTTCTTC
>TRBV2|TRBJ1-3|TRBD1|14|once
CASSMDRSGNTIYF
TGTGCCAGCAGCATGGACAGGTCAGGAAACACCATATATTTT
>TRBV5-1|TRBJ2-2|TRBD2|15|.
CASRLLAGNTGELFF
TGCGCCAGCAGATTGCTAGCGGGTAACACCGGGGAGCTGTTTTTT
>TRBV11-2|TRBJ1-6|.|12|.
CASSLYSSPLHF
TGTGCCAGCAGCTTATACAGTTCACCCCTCCACTTT
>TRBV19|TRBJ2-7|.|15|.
CASSPNGRGTYEQYF
TGTGCCAGTAGTCCCAACGGGCGGGGCACCTACGAGCAGTACTTC
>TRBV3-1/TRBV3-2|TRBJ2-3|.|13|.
CASSQAGTDTQYF
TGTGCCAGCAGCCAGGCTGGCACAGATACGCAGTATTTT
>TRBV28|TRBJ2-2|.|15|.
CASSPPGVRTGELFF
TGTGCCAGCAGTCCCCCGGGGGTACGGACCGGGGAGCTGTTTTTT
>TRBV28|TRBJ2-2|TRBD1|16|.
CASSLWTGGNTGELFF
TGTGCCAGCAGCCTCTGGACAGGGGGCAACACCGGGGAGCTGTTTTTT
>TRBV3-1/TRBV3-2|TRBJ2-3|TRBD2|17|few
CASSQYSGRPNTDTQYF
TGTGCCAGCAGCCAATATAGCGGGAGGCCAAACACAGATACGCAGTATTTT
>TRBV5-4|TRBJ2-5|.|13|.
CASSRGAAETQYF
TGTGCCAGCAGCCGGGGAGCGGCAGAGACCCAGTACTTC
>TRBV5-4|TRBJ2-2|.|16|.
CASSLPLGANTGELFF
TGTGCCAGCAGCTTACCCCTCGGGGCGAACACCGGGGAGCTGTTTTTT
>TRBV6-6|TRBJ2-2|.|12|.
CASNRDTGELFF
TGTGCCAGCAACAGGGACACCGGGGAGCTGTTTTTT